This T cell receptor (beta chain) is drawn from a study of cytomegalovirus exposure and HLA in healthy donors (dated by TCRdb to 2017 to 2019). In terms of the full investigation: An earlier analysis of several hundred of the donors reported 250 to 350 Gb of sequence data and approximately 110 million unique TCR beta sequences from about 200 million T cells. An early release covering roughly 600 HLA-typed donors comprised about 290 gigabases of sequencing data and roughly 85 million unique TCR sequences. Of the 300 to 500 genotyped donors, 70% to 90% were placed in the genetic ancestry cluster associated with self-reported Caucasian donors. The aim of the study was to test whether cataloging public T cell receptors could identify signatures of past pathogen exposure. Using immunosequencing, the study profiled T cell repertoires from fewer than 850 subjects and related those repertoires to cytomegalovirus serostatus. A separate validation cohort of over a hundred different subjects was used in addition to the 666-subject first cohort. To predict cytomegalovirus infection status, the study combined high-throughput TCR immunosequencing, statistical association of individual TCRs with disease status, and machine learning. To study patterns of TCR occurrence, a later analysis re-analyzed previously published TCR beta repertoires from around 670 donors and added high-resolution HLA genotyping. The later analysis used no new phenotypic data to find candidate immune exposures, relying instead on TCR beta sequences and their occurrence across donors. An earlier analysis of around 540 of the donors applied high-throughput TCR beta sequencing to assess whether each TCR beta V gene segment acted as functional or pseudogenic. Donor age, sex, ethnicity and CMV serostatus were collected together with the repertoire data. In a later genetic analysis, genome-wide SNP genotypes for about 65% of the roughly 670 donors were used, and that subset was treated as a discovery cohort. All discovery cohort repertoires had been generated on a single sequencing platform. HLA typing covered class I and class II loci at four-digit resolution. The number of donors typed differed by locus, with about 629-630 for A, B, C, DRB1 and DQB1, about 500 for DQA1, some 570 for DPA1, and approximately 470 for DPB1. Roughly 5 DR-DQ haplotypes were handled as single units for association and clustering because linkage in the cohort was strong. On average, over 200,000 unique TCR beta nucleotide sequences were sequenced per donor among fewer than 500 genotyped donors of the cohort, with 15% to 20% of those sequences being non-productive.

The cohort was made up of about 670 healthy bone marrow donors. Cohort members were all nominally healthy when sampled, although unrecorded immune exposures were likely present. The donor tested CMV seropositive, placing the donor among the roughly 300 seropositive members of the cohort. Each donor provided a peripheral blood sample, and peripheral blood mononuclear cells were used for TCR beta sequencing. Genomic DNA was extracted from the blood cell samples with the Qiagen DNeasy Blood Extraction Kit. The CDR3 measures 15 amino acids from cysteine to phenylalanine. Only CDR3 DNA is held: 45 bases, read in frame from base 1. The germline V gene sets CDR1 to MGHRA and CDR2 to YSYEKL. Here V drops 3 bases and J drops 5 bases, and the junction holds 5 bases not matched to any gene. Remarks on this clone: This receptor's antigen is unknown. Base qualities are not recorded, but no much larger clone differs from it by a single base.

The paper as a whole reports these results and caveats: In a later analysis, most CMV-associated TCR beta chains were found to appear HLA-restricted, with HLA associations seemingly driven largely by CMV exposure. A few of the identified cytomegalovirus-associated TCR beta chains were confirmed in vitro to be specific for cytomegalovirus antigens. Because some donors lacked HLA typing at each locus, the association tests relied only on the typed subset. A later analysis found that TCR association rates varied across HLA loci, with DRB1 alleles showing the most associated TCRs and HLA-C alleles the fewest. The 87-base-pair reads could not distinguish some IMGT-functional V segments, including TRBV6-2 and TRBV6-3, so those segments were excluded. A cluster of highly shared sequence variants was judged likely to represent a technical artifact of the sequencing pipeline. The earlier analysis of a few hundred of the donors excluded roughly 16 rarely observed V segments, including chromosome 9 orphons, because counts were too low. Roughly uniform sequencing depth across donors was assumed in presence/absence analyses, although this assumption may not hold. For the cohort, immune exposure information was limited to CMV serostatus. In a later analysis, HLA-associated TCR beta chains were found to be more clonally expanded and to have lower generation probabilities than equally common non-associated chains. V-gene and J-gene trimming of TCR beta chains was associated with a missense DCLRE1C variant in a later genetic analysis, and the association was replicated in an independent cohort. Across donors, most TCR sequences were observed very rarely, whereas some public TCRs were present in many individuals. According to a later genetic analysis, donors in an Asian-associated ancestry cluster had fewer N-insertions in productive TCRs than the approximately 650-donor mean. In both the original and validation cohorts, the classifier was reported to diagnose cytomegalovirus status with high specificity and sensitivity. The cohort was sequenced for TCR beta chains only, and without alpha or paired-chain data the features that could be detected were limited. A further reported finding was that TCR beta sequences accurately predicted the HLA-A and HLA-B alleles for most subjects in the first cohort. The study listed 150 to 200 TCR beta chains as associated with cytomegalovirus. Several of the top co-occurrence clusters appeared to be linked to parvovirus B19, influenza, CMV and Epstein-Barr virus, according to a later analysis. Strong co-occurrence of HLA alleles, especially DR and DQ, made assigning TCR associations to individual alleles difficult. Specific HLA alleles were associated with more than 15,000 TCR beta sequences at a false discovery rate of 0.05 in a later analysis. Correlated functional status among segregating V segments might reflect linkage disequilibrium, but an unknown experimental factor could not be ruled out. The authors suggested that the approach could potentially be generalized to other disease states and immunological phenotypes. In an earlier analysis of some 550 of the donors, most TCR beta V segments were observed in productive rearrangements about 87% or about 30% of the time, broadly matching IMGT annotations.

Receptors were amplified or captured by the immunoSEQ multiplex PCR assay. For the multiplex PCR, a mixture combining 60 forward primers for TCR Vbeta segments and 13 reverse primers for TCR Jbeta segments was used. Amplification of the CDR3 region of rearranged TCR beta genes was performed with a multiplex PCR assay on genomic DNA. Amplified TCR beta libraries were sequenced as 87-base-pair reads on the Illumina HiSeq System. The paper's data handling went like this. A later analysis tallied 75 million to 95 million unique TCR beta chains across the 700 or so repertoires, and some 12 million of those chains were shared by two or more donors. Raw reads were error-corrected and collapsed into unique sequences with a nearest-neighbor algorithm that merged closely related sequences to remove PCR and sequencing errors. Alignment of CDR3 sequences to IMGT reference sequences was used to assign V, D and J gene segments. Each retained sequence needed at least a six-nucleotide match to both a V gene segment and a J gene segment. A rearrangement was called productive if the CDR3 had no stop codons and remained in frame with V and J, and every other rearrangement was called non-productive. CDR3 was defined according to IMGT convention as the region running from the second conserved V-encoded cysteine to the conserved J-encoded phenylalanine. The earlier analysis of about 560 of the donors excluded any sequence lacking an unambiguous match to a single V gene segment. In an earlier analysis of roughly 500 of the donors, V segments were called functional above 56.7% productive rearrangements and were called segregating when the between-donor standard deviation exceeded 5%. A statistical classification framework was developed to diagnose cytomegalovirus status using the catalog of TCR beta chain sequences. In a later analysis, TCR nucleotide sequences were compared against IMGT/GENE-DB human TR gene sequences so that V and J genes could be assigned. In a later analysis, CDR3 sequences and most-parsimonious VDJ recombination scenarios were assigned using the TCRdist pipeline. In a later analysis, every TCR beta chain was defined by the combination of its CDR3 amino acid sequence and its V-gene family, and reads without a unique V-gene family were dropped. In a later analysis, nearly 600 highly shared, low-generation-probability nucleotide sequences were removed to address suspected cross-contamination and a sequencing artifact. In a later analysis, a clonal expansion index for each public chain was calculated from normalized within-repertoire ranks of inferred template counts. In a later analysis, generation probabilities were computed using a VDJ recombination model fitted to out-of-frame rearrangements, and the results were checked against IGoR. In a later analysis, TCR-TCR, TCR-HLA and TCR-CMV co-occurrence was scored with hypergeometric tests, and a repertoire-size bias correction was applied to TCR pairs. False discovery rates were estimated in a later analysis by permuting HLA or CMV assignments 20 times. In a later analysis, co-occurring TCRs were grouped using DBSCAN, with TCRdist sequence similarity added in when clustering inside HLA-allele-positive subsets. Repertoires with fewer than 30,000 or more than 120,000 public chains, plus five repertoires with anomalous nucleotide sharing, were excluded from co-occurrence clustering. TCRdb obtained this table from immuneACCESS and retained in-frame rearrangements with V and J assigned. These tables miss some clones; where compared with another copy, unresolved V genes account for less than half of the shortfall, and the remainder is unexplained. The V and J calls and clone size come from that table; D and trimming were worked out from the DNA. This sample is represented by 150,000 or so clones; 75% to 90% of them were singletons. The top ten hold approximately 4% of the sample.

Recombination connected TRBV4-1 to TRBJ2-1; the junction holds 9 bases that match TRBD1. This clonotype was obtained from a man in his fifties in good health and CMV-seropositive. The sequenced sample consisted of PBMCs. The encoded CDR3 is CASSHAGQGNNEQFF. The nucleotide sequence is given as TGCGCCAGCAGCCATGCGGGACAGGGAAACAATGAGCAGTTCTTC.